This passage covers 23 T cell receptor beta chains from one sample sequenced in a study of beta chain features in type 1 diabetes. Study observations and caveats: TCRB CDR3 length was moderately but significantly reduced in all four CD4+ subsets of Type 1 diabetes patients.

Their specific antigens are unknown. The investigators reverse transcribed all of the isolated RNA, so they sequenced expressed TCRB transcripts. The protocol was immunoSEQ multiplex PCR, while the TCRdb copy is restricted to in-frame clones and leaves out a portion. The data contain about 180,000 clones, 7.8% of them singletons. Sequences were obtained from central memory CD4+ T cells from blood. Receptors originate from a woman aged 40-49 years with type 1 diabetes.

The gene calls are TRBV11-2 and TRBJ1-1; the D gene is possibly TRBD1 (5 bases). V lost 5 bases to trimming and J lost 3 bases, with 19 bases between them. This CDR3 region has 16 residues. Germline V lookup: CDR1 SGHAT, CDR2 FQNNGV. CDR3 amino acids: CASSHPSKGMDTEAFF. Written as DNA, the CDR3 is TGTGCCAGCAGCCATCCCTCTAAGGGGATGGACACTGAAGCTTTCTTT.

The CDR3 DNA reads TGTGCCAGCTCACCTAGTCCGGACAGGGCAGATACGCAGTATTTT. Translating it yields CASSPSPDRADTQYF. This rearrangement joins TRBV18 to TRBJ2-3; TRBD1 agrees at 8 bases. Germline CDR1 and CDR2: KGHSH and LQKENI. The CDR3 totals 15 residues. Losses at the gene ends were 3 bases for V and 4 bases for J; bases not matched to a gene: 6.

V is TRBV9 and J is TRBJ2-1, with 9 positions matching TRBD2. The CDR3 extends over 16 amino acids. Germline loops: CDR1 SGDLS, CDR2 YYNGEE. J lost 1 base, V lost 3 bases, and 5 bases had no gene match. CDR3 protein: CASSGGLAGSYNEQFF. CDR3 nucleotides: TGTGCCAGCAGCGGGGGCCTAGCGGGGTCCTACAATGAGCAGTTCTTC. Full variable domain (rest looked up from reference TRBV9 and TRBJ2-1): DSGVTQTPKHLITATGQRVTLRCSPRSGDLSVYWYQQSLDQGLQFLIQYYNGEERAKGNILERFSAQQFPDLHSELNLSSLELGDSALYFCASSGGLAGSYNEQFFGPGTRLTVL.

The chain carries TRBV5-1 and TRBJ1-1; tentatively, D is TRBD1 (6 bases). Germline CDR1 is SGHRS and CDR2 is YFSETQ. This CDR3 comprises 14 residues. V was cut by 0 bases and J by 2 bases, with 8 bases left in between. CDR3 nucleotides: TGCGCCAGCAGCTTGGAGGGGGTAAACACTGAAGCTTTCTTT. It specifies CASSLEGVNTEAFF.

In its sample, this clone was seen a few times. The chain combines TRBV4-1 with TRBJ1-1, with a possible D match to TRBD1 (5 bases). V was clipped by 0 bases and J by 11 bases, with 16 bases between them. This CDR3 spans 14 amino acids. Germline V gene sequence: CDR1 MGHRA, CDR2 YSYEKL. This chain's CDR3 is CASSQDRGRGRAFF. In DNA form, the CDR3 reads TGCGCCAGCAGCCAAGATCGAGGGAGGGGTCGGGCTTTCTTT.

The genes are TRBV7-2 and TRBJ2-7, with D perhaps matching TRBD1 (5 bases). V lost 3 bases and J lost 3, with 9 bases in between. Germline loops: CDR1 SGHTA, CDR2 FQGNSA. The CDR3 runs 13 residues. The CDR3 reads CASSFKQGYEQYF. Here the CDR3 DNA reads TGTGCCAGCAGCTTTAAGCAGGGCTACGAGCAGTACTTC.

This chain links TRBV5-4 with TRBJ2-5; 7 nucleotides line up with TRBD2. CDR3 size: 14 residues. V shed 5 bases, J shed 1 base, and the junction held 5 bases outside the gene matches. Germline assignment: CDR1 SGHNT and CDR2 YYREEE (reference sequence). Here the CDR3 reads CASSLPGGQETQYF. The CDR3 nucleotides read TGTGCCAGCAGTTTACCGGGGGGCCAAGAGACCCAGTACTTC.

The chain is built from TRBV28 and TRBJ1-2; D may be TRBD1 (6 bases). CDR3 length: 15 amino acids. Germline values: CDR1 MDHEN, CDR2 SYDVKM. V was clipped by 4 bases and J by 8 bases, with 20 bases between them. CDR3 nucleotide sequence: TGTGCCAGCAGTTCTCCCCCCAGGGGCTGGGGGGGCTACACCTTC. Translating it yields CASSSPPRGWGGYTF.

The CDR3 nucleotides are TGTGCCAGCAGCTTAAACCGCGCGAACACCGGGGAGCTGTTTTTT. Encoded protein: CASSLNRANTGELFF. The V and J genes are TRBV4-2 and TRBJ2-2; no reliable D call. V lost 5 bases and J 0 bases, leaving 10 bases between the germline ends. The CDR3 covers 15 residues. Germline loops: CDR1 LGHNA, CDR2 YNFKEQ.

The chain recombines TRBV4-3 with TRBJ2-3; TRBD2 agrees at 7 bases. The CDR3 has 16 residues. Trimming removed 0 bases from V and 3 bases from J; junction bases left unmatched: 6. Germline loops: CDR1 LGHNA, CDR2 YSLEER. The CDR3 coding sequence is TGCGCCAGCAGCCAAGATGGCGGGAGAGGAACAGATACGCAGTATTTT. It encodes CASSQDGGRGTDTQYF.

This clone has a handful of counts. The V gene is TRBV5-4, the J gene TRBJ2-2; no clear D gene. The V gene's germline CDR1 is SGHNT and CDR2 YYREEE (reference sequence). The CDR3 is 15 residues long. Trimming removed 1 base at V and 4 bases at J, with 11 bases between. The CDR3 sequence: CASSLQTYSTGELFF. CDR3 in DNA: TGTGCCAGCAGCTTGCAGACATACTCCACCGGGGAGCTGTTTTTT.

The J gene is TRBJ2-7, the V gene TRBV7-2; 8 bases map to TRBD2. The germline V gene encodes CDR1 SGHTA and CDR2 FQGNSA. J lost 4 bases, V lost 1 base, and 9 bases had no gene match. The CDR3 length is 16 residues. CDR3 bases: TGTGCCAGCAGCTTAGGGTCTAGCGGGCCCTATTACGAGCAGTACTTC. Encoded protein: CASSLGSSGPYYEQYF.

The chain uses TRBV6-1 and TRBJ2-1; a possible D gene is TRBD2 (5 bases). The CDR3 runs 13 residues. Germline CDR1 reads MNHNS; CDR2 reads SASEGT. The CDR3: CSADSSSYNEQFF. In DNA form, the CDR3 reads TGTTCCGCGGACTCCAGCTCCTACAATGAGCAGTTCTTC.

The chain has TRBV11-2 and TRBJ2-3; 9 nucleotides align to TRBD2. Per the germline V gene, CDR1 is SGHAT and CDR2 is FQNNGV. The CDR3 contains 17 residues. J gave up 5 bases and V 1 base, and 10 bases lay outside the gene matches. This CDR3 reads CASSLGPGGGAVDTQYF. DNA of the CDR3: TGTGCCAGCAGCTTAGGCCCCGGCGGGGGGGCGGTAGATACGCAGTATTTT.

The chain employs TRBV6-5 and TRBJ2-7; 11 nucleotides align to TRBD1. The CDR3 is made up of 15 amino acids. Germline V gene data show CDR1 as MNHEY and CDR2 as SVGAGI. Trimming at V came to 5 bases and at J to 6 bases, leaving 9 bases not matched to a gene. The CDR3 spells CASSPSWTGGSEQYF. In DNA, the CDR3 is TGTGCCAGCAGTCCCTCTTGGACAGGGGGCAGCGAGCAGTACTTC.

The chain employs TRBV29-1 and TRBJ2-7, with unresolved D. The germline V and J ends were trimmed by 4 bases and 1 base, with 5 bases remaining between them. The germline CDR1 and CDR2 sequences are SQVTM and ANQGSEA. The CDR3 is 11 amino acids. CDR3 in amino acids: CSVVVSYEQYF. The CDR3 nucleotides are TGCAGCGTTGTAGTGTCCTACGAGCAGTACTTC.

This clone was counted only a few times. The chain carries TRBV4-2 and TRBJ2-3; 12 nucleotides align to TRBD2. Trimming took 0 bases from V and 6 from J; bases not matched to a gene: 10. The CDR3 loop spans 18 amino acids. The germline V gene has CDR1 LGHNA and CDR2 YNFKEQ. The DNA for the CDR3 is TGTGCCAGCAGCCAAGAGAGTCAACTAGCGGGAGGAGGGGATACGCAGTATTTT. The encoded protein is CASSQESQLAGGGDTQYF.

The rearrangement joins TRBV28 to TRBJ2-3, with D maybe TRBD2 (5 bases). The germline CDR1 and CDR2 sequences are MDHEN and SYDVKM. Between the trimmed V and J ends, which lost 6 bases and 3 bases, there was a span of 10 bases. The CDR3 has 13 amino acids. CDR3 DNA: TGTGCCAGCAGAAGGATAGCGACAGATACGCAGTATTTT. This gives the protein CASRRIATDTQYF.

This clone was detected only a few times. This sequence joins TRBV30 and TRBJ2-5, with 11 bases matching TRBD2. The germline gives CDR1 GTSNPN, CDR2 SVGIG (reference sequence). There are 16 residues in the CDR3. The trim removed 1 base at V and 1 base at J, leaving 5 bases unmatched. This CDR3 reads CAWSGLAGITQETQYF. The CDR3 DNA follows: TGTGCCTGGAGTGGACTAGCGGGAATTACCCAAGAGACCCAGTACTTC.

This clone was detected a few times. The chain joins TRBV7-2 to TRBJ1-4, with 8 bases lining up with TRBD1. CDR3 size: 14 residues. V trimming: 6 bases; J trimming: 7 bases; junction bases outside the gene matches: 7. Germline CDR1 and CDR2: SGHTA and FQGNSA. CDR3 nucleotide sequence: TGTGCCAGCAGTCCAGGGGGCCTGGGTGAAAAACTGTTTTTT. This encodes CASSPGGLGEKLFF.

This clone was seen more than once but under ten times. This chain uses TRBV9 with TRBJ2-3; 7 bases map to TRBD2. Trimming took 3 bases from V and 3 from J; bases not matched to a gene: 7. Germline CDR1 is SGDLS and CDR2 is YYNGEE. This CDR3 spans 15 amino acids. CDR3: CASSARGVWTDTQYF. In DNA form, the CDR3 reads TGTGCCAGCAGCGCCCGGGGGGTCTGGACAGATACGCAGTATTTT.

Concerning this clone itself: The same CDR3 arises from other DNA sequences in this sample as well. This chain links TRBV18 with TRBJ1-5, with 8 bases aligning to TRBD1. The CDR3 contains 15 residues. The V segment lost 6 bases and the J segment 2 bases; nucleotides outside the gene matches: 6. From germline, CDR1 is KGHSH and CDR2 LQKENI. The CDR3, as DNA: TGTGCCAGCTCGCCAGACAGGGGTGGCAATCAGCCCCAGCATTTT. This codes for CASSPDRGGNQPQHF. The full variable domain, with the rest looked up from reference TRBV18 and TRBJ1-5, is NAGVMQNPRHLVRRRGQEARLRCSPMKGHSHVYWYRQLPEEGLKFMVYLQKENIIDESGMPKERFSAEFPKEGPSILRIQQVVRGDSAAYFCASSPDRGGNQPQHFGDGTRLSIL.

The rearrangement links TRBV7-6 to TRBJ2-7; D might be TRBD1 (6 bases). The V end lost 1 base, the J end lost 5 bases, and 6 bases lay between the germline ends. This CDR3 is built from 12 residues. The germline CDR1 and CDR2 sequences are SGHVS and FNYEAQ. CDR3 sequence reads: CASSLDRDEQYF. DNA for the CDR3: TGTGCCAGCAGCTTAGACAGGGACGAGCAGTACTTC.